A single sample gave rise to the 9 T cell receptor beta chains below, sequenced in a study of Ad26.COV2.S vaccination and SARS-CoV-2 variants. The assay was immunoSEQ multiplex PCR, and TCRdb's table has in-frame clones only and misses some. Of roughly 400,000 clones listed, less than 95% are singletons. Treatment denoted: some 20 received Ad26.COV2.S at low or high dose, single or two shots; about 5 received placebo; per-sample allocation not given. Vaccine and placebo recipients were sampled on day 63 after the first injection. The specimen comprised peripheral blood, sampled in a trial of Ad26.COV2.S vaccine versus placebo. Receptor source: a person between 18 and 65 years old who received the Ad26.COV2.S COVID-19 vaccine or a placebo.

V and J are TRBV7-3 and TRBJ1-1; unclear D gene. Germline values: CDR1 SGHTA, CDR2 FQGTGA. The CDR3 contains 14 residues. The V and J ends lost 5 bases and 1 base respectively, with 11 bases between them. The DNA of the CDR3 is TGTGCCAGCAGCCCGGTCGGCGGGAACACTGAAGCTTTCTTT. Its translation: CASSPVGGNTEAFF.

This clone was picked up one time. This rearrangement joins TRBV3-1 (or the pseudogene TRBV3-2) to TRBJ1-3; D gene uncertain. The germline V gene has CDR1 LGHDT and CDR2 YNNKEL (reference sequence). Trimming removed 1 base at V and 0 bases at J, with 13 bases between. The CDR3 contains 17 residues. The CDR3 protein is CASSQVEIPISGNTIYF. DNA for the CDR3: TGTGCCAGCAGCCAAGTCGAGATCCCAATCTCTGGAAACACCATATATTTT.

V gene TRBV12-5 combines with J gene TRBJ2-5; TRBD1 matches at 10 bases. Trimming cost V 6 bases and J 2 bases; bases outside gene matches: 3. CDR1 and CDR2 from the germline V gene are LGHNT and FRNRAP. This CDR3 has 14 residues. Here the CDR3 reads CASGDRGWQETQYF. The CDR3 DNA is TGTGCTAGTGGGGACAGGGGGTGGCAAGAGACCCAGTACTTC.

The genes are TRBV19 and TRBJ2-1; the D gene is possibly TRBD2 (5 bases). The germline V gene encodes CDR1 LNHDA and CDR2 SQIVND (reference sequence). The germline V and J ends were trimmed by 6 bases and 7 bases, with 16 bases remaining between them. The CDR3 runs 14 residues. The CDR3 bases are TGTGCCAGTAGCGGGGAATATTCACCAAATGAGCAGTTCTTC. Translated: CASSGEYSPNEQFF. Full variable domain (outside the CDR3, taken from reference TRBV19 and TRBJ2-1): DGGITQSPKYLFRKEGQNVTLSCEQNLNHDAMYWYRQDPGQGLRLIYYSQIVNDFQKGDIAEGYSVSREKKESFPLTVTSAQKNPTAFYLCASSGEYSPNEQFFGPGTRLTVL.

V and J are TRBV29-1 and TRBJ2-2, with 9 positions matching TRBD1. The CDR3 contains 16 residues. V shed 5 bases and J 4 bases; nucleotides not matched to a gene: 11. Germline V gives CDR1 SQVTM, CDR2 ANQGSEA. This CDR3 reads CSVIKRTGESTGELFF. In DNA, the CDR3 is TGCAGCGTTATTAAAAGGACAGGGGAGAGCACCGGGGAGCTGTTTTTT.

This clone was picked up one time. The chain couples TRBV4-1 to TRBJ1-5; D is unclear. Germline V CDR1 and CDR2: MGHRA, YSYEKL. V lost 2 bases and J 4 bases, leaving 0 bases between the germline ends. The CDR3 covers 11 residues. The CDR3 nucleotides are TGCGCCAGCAGCCAAAATCAGCCCCAGCATTTT. Translating gives CASSQNQPQHF.

V and J are TRBV9 and TRBJ1-6; D gene uncertain. CDR3 length: 13 residues. V dropped 3 bases and J dropped 7 bases, with 8 bases sitting between them. In germline, CDR1 is SGDLS, CDR2 YYNGEE. CDR3: CASSATWNSPLHF. The CDR3 nucleotides are TGTGCCAGCAGCGCCACGTGGAATTCACCCCTCCACTTT.

The chain combines TRBV9 with TRBJ2-3, with 9 bases fitting TRBD2. CDR1 is SGDLS and CDR2 is YYNGEE in the germline V gene. Germline trimming cut 3 bases from V and 0 bases from J; bases unmatched to any gene: 2. This CDR3 spans 15 amino acids. CDR3 residues: CASSASGISTDTQYF. DNA for the CDR3: TGTGCCAGCAGCGCTAGCGGGATAAGCACAGATACGCAGTATTTT. The whole variable domain, remainder taken from reference TRBV9 and TRBJ2-3, is DSGVTQTPKHLITATGQRVTLRCSPRSGDLSVYWYQQSLDQGLQFLIQYYNGEERAKGNILERFSAQQFPDLHSELNLSSLELGDSALYFCASSASGISTDTQYFGPGTRLTVL.

The gene calls are TRBV19 and TRBJ2-2; TRBD2 matches 14 bases. V shed 6 bases, J shed 7 bases, and the junction held 7 bases outside the gene matches. CDR3 size: 16 residues. CDR1 and CDR2 (germline): LNHDA, SQIVND (reference sequence). The CDR3 DNA reads as TGTGCCAGTAGGCTGGGACTAGCGGGAGACCACGGGGAGCTGTTTTTT. Amino acids: CASRLGLAGDHGELFF.